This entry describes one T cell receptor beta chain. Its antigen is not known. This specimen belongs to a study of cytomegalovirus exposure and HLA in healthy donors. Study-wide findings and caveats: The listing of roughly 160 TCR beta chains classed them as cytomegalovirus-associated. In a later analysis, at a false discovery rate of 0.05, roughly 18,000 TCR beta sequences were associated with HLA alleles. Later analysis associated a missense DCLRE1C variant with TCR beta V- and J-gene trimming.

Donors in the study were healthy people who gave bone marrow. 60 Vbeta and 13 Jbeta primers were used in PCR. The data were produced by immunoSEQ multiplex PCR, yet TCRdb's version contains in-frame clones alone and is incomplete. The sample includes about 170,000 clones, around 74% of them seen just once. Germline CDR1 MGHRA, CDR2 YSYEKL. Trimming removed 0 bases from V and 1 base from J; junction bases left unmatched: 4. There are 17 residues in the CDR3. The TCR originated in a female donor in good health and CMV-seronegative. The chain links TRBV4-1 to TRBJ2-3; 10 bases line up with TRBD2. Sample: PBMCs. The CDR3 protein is CASSQDGTSGGTDTQYF. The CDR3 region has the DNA TGCGCCAGCAGCCAAGATGGAACTAGCGGGGGCACAGATACGCAGTATTTT.